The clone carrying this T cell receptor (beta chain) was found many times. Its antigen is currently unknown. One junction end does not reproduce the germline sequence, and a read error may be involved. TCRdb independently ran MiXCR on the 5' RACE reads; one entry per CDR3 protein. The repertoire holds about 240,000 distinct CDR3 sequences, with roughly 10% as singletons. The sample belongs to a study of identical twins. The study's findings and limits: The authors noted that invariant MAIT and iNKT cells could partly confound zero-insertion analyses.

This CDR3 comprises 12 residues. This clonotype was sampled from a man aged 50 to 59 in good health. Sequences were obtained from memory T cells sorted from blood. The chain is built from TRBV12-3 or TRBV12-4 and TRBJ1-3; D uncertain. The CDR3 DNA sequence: TGCGCTGGCCGCAGCTCTGGAAACACCATATATTTT. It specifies CAGRSSGNTIYF.